Presented here are 32 T cell receptor beta chains from one specimen sequenced in a study of breast tumors, draining lymph nodes, adjacent tissues. The lymph nodes were axillary draining lymph nodes from breast cancer patients. TCRdb fed the multiplex PCR reads into MiXCR, producing one record per CDR3 protein. In the table there are under 110,000 distinct CDR3 sequences, less than 40% of which are singletons. The sample was axillary lymph node tissue. These receptor sequences come from a female donor with breast cancer. Some clones in this sample may be carry-over from other donors' samples.

This clonotype showed up just a few times. The chain links TRBV6-5 to TRBJ1-1, with no clear D. Germline V CDR1 and CDR2: MNHEY, SVGAGI. Trimming shortened V by 4 bases and J by 10 bases, and 16 bases separated the two germline ends. This CDR3 has 13 amino acids. Written as DNA, the CDR3 is TGTGCCAGCAGTTCTCTCCGGTGGCGGGGAGCTTTCTTT. This gives the protein CASSSLRWRGAFF.

This clonotype was observed at least ten times. This rearrangement joins TRBV3-1 to TRBJ2-7, with 12 bases lining up with TRBD2. The V segment lost 6 bases and the J segment 5 bases; nucleotides outside the gene matches: 8. The CDR3 covers 15 residues. CDR1 and CDR2 from the germline V gene are LGHDT and YNNKEL (reference sequence). CDR3 loop: CASRPSGGAVDEQYF. For the CDR3, the DNA is TGTGCCAGCAGACCTAGCGGGGGGGCCGTAGACGAGCAGTACTTC.

With respect to this clonotype: A much larger clone sits a single nucleotide away, making a read error possible. The chain carries TRBV5-1 and TRBJ2-5, with 9 bases that match TRBD2. The CDR3 is 13 residues long. Germline-derived CDR1 and CDR2 are SGHRS and YFSETQ. With 6 bases clipped from V and 4 bases from J, the junction kept 4 bases outside the gene matches. Here the CDR3 reads CASNSGGGETQYF. The CDR3 DNA follows: TGCGCCAGCAATAGCGGGGGTGGAGAGACCCAGTACTTC.

Notes on this clonotype: Relative to the germline gene, one junction end is altered; a read error may explain this. The chain carries TRBV7-9 and TRBJ1-6; 8 bases agree with TRBD1. The CDR3 is 16 amino acids. CDR1 is SEHNR, CDR2 FQNEAQ, per germline (reference sequence). CDR3 sequence (DNA): TGTACCAGCAGACCACCGAGACAGGGGATCGAGGCACCCCTCCACTTT. The encoded protein is CTSRPPRQGIEAPLHF.

This clonotype came up many times. The rearrangement joins TRBV7-2 to TRBJ2-1, with TRBD2 identical over 9 bases. The ends lost 1 base at V and 7 bases at J; junction bases unmatched: 5. The CDR3 is 15 amino acids. Germline V CDR1 and CDR2: SGHTA, FQGNSA. The DNA for the CDR3 is TGTGCCAGCAGCTTAGACCGCGGGAGGGAAAATGAGCAGTTCTTC. Protein: CASSLDRGRENEQFF. Supplemented by reference TRBV7-2 and TRBJ2-1, the full variable domain reads GAGVSQSPSNKVTEKGKDVELRCDPISGHTALYWYRQSLGQGLEFLIYFQGNSAPDKSGLPSDRFSAERTGGSVSTLTIQRTQQEDSAVYLCASSLDRGRENEQFFGPGTRLTVL.

The V call is TRBV29-1, the J call TRBJ2-1, with 9 nucleotides matching TRBD1. CDR1 and CDR2 (germline): SQVTM, ANQGSEA. CDR3 size: 14 residues. The V gene end was trimmed by 7 bases and the J gene end by 2 bases; junction bases not matched to a gene: 6. This chain's CDR3 is CSAWDRVTYNEQFF. CDR3 sequence (DNA): TGCAGCGCTTGGGACAGGGTAACCTACAATGAGCAGTTCTTC.

In this sample, this clonotype turned up many times. The chain employs TRBV3-1 and TRBJ2-2; 12 bases line up with TRBD2. Germline trimming cut 1 base from V and 6 bases from J; bases unmatched to any gene: 9. This CDR3 region has 18 residues. Germline lookup yields CDR1 LGHDT and CDR2 YNNKEL (reference sequence). CDR3 in amino acids: CASSQVVGTSGLAGELFF. CDR3 in DNA: TGTGCCAGCAGCCAAGTGGTCGGGACTAGCGGGCTGGCCGGGGAGCTGTTTTTT.

This clonotype was counted many times. This rearrangement joins TRBV20-1 to TRBJ2-1; 10 bases align to TRBD1. The V and J ends lost 3 bases and 0 bases, in that order; junction bases with no gene match: 8. The length of the CDR3 is 17 residues. Germline V gives CDR1 DFQATT, CDR2 SNEGSKA (reference sequence). CDR3 sequence reads: CSARGTGDLSSYNEQFF. In DNA, the CDR3 is TGCAGTGCTAGGGGGACAGGGGACCTTAGCTCCTACAATGAGCAGTTCTTC.

This rearrangement joins TRBV6-5 to TRBJ1-6, with 9 bases matching TRBD1. After removal of 5 bases from V and 9 bases from J, the junction contained 11 bases not matched to a gene. This CDR3 is 16 amino acids long. Germline CDR1 is MNHEY and CDR2 is SVGAGI. CDR3 sequence: CASSATSRDRVSPLHF. Written as DNA, the CDR3 is TGTGCCAGCAGTGCCACCAGCAGGGACAGGGTTTCACCCCTCCACTTT.

This clonotype was seen many times. This chain uses TRBV14 with TRBJ2-7, with D uncertain. Germline V lookup: CDR1 SGHDN, CDR2 FVKESK. This CDR3 is 11 amino acids long. V was shortened by 4 bases and J by 3 bases, with 4 bases between the two germline ends. CDR3 nucleotide sequence: TGTGCCAGCAGCCGTTACTACGAGCAGTACTTC. As protein: CASSRYYEQYF.

The V and J genes are TRBV24-1 and TRBJ2-7, with 7 bases matching TRBD1. Germline CDR1 and CDR2: KGHDR and SFDVKD. The CDR3 spans 17 residues. V shed 3 bases and J 0 bases; nucleotides not matched to a gene: 10. The CDR3 reads CATSDAGQQGTSYEQYF. In nucleotides, the CDR3 is TGTGCCACCAGTGATGCCGGGCAACAGGGGACCTCCTACGAGCAGTACTTC.

There are many counts of this clonotype. This sequence joins TRBV20-1 and TRBJ2-7; a weak D match, TRBD1 (6 bases). There are 12 residues in the CDR3. The V end lost 5 bases, the J end lost 5 bases, and 13 bases lay between the germline ends. CDR1 is DFQATT, CDR2 SNEGSKA, per germline (reference sequence). CDR3 sequence reads: CSAEGRGNEQYF. The CDR3 region has the DNA TGCAGTGCTGAAGGCAGGGGAAACGAGCAGTACTTC.

This clonotype was recorded many times. The chain couples TRBV11-3 to TRBJ2-1; D may be TRBD1 or TRBD2 (6 bases each). There are 16 residues in the CDR3. The V end lost 5 bases, the J end lost 7 bases, and 21 bases lay between the germline ends. From germline, CDR1 is SGHNT and CDR2 YENEEA. CDR3 nucleotides: TGTGCCAGCAGCCCACGTACAGGGCTCGCGGGAAATGAGCAGTTCTTC. Translating gives CASSPRTGLAGNEQFF.

At least ten counts were recorded for this clonotype. The chain couples TRBV7-6 to TRBJ2-3; D unresolved. V dropped 5 bases and J dropped 1 base, with 7 bases sitting between them. This CDR3 region has 13 residues. Germline CDR1 and CDR2: SGHVS and FNYEAQ. DNA of the CDR3: TGTGCCAGCAGCCCTCGGGGCACAGATACGCAGTATTTT. Translated, it gives CASSPRGTDTQYF.

The V call is TRBV10-3, the J call TRBJ2-5; 7 bases map to TRBD1. CDR3 length: 14 residues. The junction had 9 bases not matched to a gene; V was cut back by 10 bases and J by 1 base. Germline CDR1 and CDR2: ENHRY and SYGVKD. The DNA for the CDR3 is TGTGCCAGCAGCTGGGGACAGTCCCAAGAGACCCAGTACTTC. Protein sequence: CASSWGQSQETQYF.

This chain uses TRBV24-1 with TRBJ2-3; the D gene is possibly TRBD2 (7 bases). V was trimmed by 5 bases and J by 8 bases, leaving 16 bases between them. This CDR3 has 14 amino acids. Germline V lookup: CDR1 KGHDR, CDR2 SFDVKD. The CDR3 reads CATSGGGAAGTQYF. CDR3 nucleotide sequence: TGTGCCACCAGTGGGGGGGGGGCGGCAGGTACGCAGTATTTT.

The sample holds many counts of this clonotype. The chain is built from TRBV7-2 and TRBJ2-1, with 8 bases aligning to TRBD2. V lost 5 bases to trimming and J lost 4 bases; unmatched junction nucleotides: 13. Germline CDR1 SGHTA, CDR2 FQGNSA. The CDR3 covers 17 residues. The CDR3 DNA reads TGTGCCAGCAGCGCCGTCGGGGGGGCGGGGTTGTACAATGAGCAGTTCTTC. Translated: CASSAVGGAGLYNEQFF. The entire variable domain, with the rest obtained from reference TRBV7-2 and TRBJ2-1, is as follows: GAGVSQSPSNKVTEKGKDVELRCDPISGHTALYWYRQSLGQGLEFLIYFQGNSAPDKSGLPSDRFSAERTGGSVSTLTIQRTQQEDSAVYLCASSAVGGAGLYNEQFFGPGTRLTVL.

This clonotype was seen at least ten times. The rearrangement links TRBV20-1 to TRBJ1-6; D uncertain. Germline CDR1 reads DFQATT; CDR2 reads SNEGSKA (reference sequence). V was pared by 1 base and J by 8 bases, with 9 bases between. This CDR3 spans 13 amino acids. CDR3 loop: CSARARAYSPLHF. CDR3 nucleotide sequence: TGCAGTGCTAGAGCTAGGGCCTATTCACCCCTCCACTTT.

This clonotype was counted ten times or more. This sequence joins TRBV4-2 and TRBJ2-5; possible D gene TRBD2, 7 bases. CDR3 length: 15 amino acids. Germline loops: CDR1 LGHNA, CDR2 YNFKEQ. With 0 bases removed from V and 5 bases from J, the gap between germline ends came to 13 bases. The CDR3 bases are TGTGCCAGCAGCCAAGATCGAGGGGGGGGGGAGACCCAGTACTTC. This encodes CASSQDRGGGETQYF.

This clonotype has a handful of counts. A read error may produce the germline difference seen at one junction end. The chain couples TRBV6-6 to TRBJ1-6; D is possibly TRBD1 (6 bases). The germline V gene has CDR1 MNHNY and CDR2 SVGAGI (reference sequence). The CDR3 has 15 residues. CDR3 sequence: CAGSYSSQGNSPLHF. The DNA for the CDR3 is TGTGCCGGCAGTTACTCGAGTCAGGGGAATTCGCCCCTCCACTTT.

The V and J genes are TRBV3-1 and TRBJ1-1, with no clear D. The CDR3 has 14 residues. The germline gives CDR1 LGHDT, CDR2 YNNKEL (reference sequence). V lost 1 base and J 8 bases, leaving 14 bases between the germline ends. The CDR3 DNA follows: TGTGCCAGCAGCCAAGCCCCGAGCAATACCGAAGCTTTCTTT. It is translated as CASSQAPSNTEAFF.

Points on this clonotype: This could be a read error, since a much larger clone is one nucleotide away. The CDR3 DNA reads TGCGCCGGCAGCTTGGTAGGGACCGAGCACTACTTC. It codes for CAGSLVGTEHYF. This chain connects TRBV5-1 to TRBJ2-7; D may correspond to TRBD1 or TRBD2 (5 bases each). This CDR3 spans 12 amino acids. CDR1 SGHRS and CDR2 YFSETQ come from the germline V gene.

This clonotype has a single count. An end of the junction does not agree with germline; a read error may underlie this. The rearrangement joins TRBV12-3 or TRBV12-4 to TRBJ1-2; 10 nucleotides match TRBD1. This CDR3 has 15 amino acids. The CDR3 bases are TGTGCCAGCAGTCGCTCGGACAGGGGGGACTATGGCCACACCTTC. This sequence encodes CASSRSDRGDYGHTF.

This clonotype occurred many times. The chain joins TRBV4-3 to TRBJ2-3; 13 nucleotides align to TRBD2. Trimming at V came to 4 bases and at J to 2 bases, leaving 3 bases not matched to a gene. This CDR3 contains 16 residues. Germline CDR1 and CDR2: LGHNA and YSLEER. The CDR3 loop is CASSPGTSGNTDTQYF. The CDR3 coding sequence is TGCGCCAGCAGCCCCGGGACTAGCGGGAACACAGATACGCAGTATTTT.

This clonotype was detected once. This may be a read error: a much more frequent sequence differs by one nucleotide. The chain links TRBV7-2 to TRBJ1-3; the D is unclear. CDR1 is SGHTA, CDR2 FQGNSA, per germline. This CDR3 is 17 amino acids long. CDR3 coding DNA: TGTGCCCGCAGCTTAGCGATCAGCTCAATCTCTGGAAACCCCATATATTTT. As protein: CARSLAISSISGNPIYF. The full variable domain, completed using reference TRBV7-2 and TRBJ1-3, is GAGVSQSPSNKVTEKGKDVELRCDPISGHTALYWYRQSLGQGLEFLIYFQGNSAPDKSGLPSDRFSAERTGGSVSTLTIQRTQQEDSAVYLCARSLAISSISGNPIYFGEGSWLTVV.

This clonotype was picked up many times. J is TRBJ2-1 and V is TRBV19; no definite D call. V lost 4 bases to trimming and J lost 2 bases, with 9 bases between them. Per germline, CDR1 LNHDA and CDR2 SQIVND (reference sequence). The CDR3 sequence is 14 residues long. The CDR3 protein is CASSKEPPYNEQFF. Here the CDR3 DNA reads TGTGCCAGTAGTAAGGAGCCCCCCTACAATGAGCAGTTCTTC.

A word on this clonotype: No DNA is shown, since the ends of the CDR3 on it are uncertain; the CDR3 is the one TCRdb lists. This chain uses TRBV29-1 with TRBJ1-3; TRBD1 is taken as the D call from the table, unchecked against the DNA. The CDR3 is 16 residues long, ends included. Germline loops: CDR1 SQVTM, CDR2 ANQGSEA. CDR3 loop: CSVPYEQYFGPGTIYF.

The chain carries TRBV12-3 or TRBV12-4 and TRBJ1-1; no reliable D call. The CDR3 is 13 residues long. The V and J ends lost 6 bases and 3 bases respectively, with 11 bases between them. CDR3 region: CASRFSGDTEAFF. CDR3 bases: TGTGCCAGCAGATTCTCCGGGGACACTGAAGCTTTCTTT.

This clonotype was counted many times. The V gene is TRBV5-1, the J gene TRBJ2-3; TRBD2 agrees at 8 bases. Germline V gene sequence: CDR1 SGHRS, CDR2 YFSETQ. Unmatched junction bases numbered 7, after V lost 2 bases and J lost 2 bases. The CDR3 spans 16 residues. The CDR3 sequence: CASSFVGSGDTDTQYF. Written as DNA, the CDR3 is TGCGCCAGCAGCTTCGTCGGTAGCGGGGACACAGATACGCAGTATTTT.

The table lists this clonotype with many counts. This chain links TRBV6-1 with TRBJ1-6; TRBD1 aligns across 9 bases. The CDR3 extends over 15 amino acids. Losses at the gene ends were 5 bases for V and 7 bases for J; bases not matched to a gene: 6. CDR1 and CDR2 (germline): MNHNS, SASEGT. CDR3 bases: TGTGCCAGCAGTCGGACAGGGGATTGGAATTCACCCCTCCACTTT. Encoded protein: CASSRTGDWNSPLHF.

Points on this clonotype: A read error may be the cause here, since a much bigger clone is one base away. This sequence joins TRBV7-9 and TRBJ2-1; D remains ambiguous. Germline loops: CDR1 SEHNR, CDR2 FQNEAQ (reference sequence). Trimming took off 7 bases at V and 8 bases at J, with 15 bases between the two ends. The CDR3 runs 13 residues. CDR3 residues: CASILQMGYEQFF. The CDR3 DNA reads TGTGCCAGCATCTTGCAAATGGGCTATGAGCAGTTCTTC.

This clonotype was seen a few times. The genes are TRBV6-1 and TRBJ1-1, with 8 nucleotides matching TRBD1. Germline V CDR1 and CDR2: MNHNS, SASEGT. This CDR3 has 14 amino acids. Germline trimming cut 4 bases from V and 8 bases from J; bases unmatched to any gene: 9. This CDR3 is CASSGQGAPSEAFF. CDR3 coding DNA: TGTGCCAGCAGTGGGCAGGGGGCACCCTCCGAAGCTTTCTTT.